These 9 T cell receptor beta chains were sequenced from one sample in a study of early T cells in non-severe SARS-CoV-2 infection. TCRdb ran MiXCR on the 5' RACE reads and lists one entry per CDR3 protein. The sample yields about 26,000 distinct CDR3 sequences, 5.3% seen once. The source material was whole blood. The origin of the receptors is an adult who was a healthcare worker with PCR-confirmed SARS-CoV-2 infection or an uninfected control (not recorded which).

This clonotype was recorded many times. The V and J genes are TRBV28 and TRBJ2-3; 10 bases map to TRBD2. CDR1 is MDHEN, CDR2 SYDVKM, per germline. The CDR3 covers 16 residues. Losses at the gene ends were 4 bases for V and 4 bases for J; bases not matched to a gene: 8. The CDR3 region has the DNA TGTGCCAGCAGTTCGGTAGCGGGAGGTATCGCAGATACGCAGTATTTT. Protein sequence: CASSSVAGGIADTQYF.

This clonotype was detected many times. The genes are TRBV20-1 and TRBJ2-5; 9 bases agree with TRBD2. After removal of 8 bases from V and 4 bases from J, the junction contained 11 bases not matched to a gene. The CDR3 runs 14 residues. In germline, CDR1 is DFQATT, CDR2 SNEGSKA (reference sequence). The CDR3 protein is CSFSVGGGAETQYF. CDR3 DNA sequence: TGCAGTTTCTCTGTGGGCGGGGGGGCAGAGACCCAGTACTTC.

This clonotype was recorded many times. The gene calls are TRBV5-6 and TRBJ2-5; TRBD1 agrees at 8 bases. Germline V CDR1 and CDR2: SGHDT, YYEEEE. The CDR3 totals 14 residues. V gave up 4 bases and J gave up 5 bases; unmatched junction bases: 7. Here the CDR3 reads CASSLGQAGETQYF. CDR3 sequence (DNA): TGTGCCAGCAGCCTGGGACAGGCGGGGGAGACCCAGTACTTC.

This clonotype has ten or more counts. The V and J genes are TRBV5-1 and TRBJ2-5; TRBD2 matches at 8 bases. CDR3 length: 18 residues. Germline V gives CDR1 SGHRS, CDR2 YFSETQ. Unmatched junction bases numbered 16, after V lost 4 bases and J lost 2 bases. The CDR3 region is CASSGVIHIAGLQETQYF. The CDR3 coding sequence is TGCGCCAGCAGCGGAGTAATACACATAGCGGGACTTCAAGAGACCCAGTACTTC.

This clonotype was observed a few times. The rearrangement links TRBV10-3 to TRBJ2-3; D is uncertain. Germline CDR1 reads ENHRY; CDR2 reads SYGVKD. Between the trimmed V and J ends, which lost 3 bases and 1 base, there was a span of 2 bases. The CDR3 covers 12 residues. The CDR3, as DNA: TGTGCCATCAGTGACGGCACAGATACGCAGTATTTT. It is translated as CAISDGTDTQYF.

The chain combines TRBV25-1 with TRBJ2-1; TRBD2 might be the D (5 bases). The CDR3 totals 17 residues. Germline assignment: CDR1 MGHDK and CDR2 SYGVNS. Trimming shortened V by 1 base and J by 9 bases, and 22 bases separated the two germline ends. The DNA for the CDR3 is TGTGCCAGCAGTGAATCCTGGGAAACCCCTAACAGCGGTGAGCAGTTCTTC. Translation gives CASSESWETPNSGEQFF.

This clonotype was recorded once. This sequence may be a read error, since a much larger clone differs from it by one base. V and J are TRBV2 and TRBJ2-3, with 10 positions matching TRBD2. V dropped 2 bases and J dropped 5; count of bases not matched to a gene: 10. CDR1 and CDR2 (germline): SNHLY, FYNNEI. The CDR3 runs 17 residues. The chain's CDR3 is CASSETPSGRHRDTQYF. The CDR3 DNA is TGTGCCAGCAGTGAAACCCCTAGCGGGAGACATCGAGATACGCAGTATTTT. Full variable domain (remainder filled in from reference TRBV2 and TRBJ2-3): EPEVTQTPSHQVTQMGQEVILRCVPISNHLYFYWYRQILGQKVEFLVSFYNNEISEKSEIFDDQFSVERPDGSNFTLKIRSTKLEDSAMYFCASSETPSGRHRDTQYFGPGTRLTVL.

For the CDR3, the DNA is TGTGCCAGTCCGCCGGGACTACTCGACCCGAAGACCTACAATGAGCGGTTCTTC. This translates into CASPPGLLDPKTYNERFF. The chain has TRBV21-1 and TRBJ2-1; whether TRBD2, the table's D call, matches the DNA was not checked. TRBV21-1 is listed as a pseudogene. The CDR3 runs 18 residues.

This clonotype was observed many times. The J gene is TRBJ1-1, the V gene TRBV29-1; weak D call: TRBD1 (5 bases). Per the germline V gene, CDR1 is SQVTM and CDR2 is ANQGSEA. V dropped 6 bases and J dropped 0 bases, with 11 bases sitting between them. The length of the CDR3 is 13 residues. The CDR3 spells CSVRQTMNTEAFF. CDR3 sequence (DNA): TGCAGCGTCAGACAGACCATGAACACTGAAGCTTTCTTT.